Below, 12 T cell receptor beta chains from the same sample are listed, as sequenced in a study of OX40 agonist ivuxolimab in advanced cancers. Generated by immunoSEQ multiplex PCR, the TCRdb table keeps only in-frame clones and is missing some. The data show some 90,000 clones, about 89% seen once. The sequenced sample was CD4+ or CD8+ T cells sorted from blood, obtained in a trial of the OX40 agonist ivuxolimab. The receptor source for this set is an adult with an advanced solid tumor such as melanoma, head and neck, liver or kidney cancer.

The V call is TRBV6-5, the J call TRBJ1-1; the D is unclear. The CDR3 has 14 residues. Germline V gene sequence: CDR1 MNHEY, CDR2 SVGAGI. V lost 0 bases to trimming and J lost 2 bases, with 7 bases between them. CDR3 DNA: TGTGCCAGCAGTTACTCGGGGATCAACACTGAAGCTTTCTTT. This gives the protein CASSYSGINTEAFF.

This clone was seen once. The chain combines TRBV28 with TRBJ2-1; 9 nucleotides agree with TRBD1. The CDR3 extends over 15 amino acids. Losses at the gene ends were 2 bases for V and 7 bases for J; bases not matched to a gene: 6. Germline assignment: CDR1 MDHEN and CDR2 SYDVKM. The CDR3 is CASSLGDRAINEQFF. For the CDR3, the DNA is TGTGCCAGCAGTTTAGGGGACAGGGCCATTAATGAGCAGTTCTTC. The full variable domain, its missing parts supplied by reference TRBV28 and TRBJ2-1, is DVKVTQSSRYLVKRTGEKVFLECVQDMDHENMFWYRQDPGLGLRLIYFSYDVKMKEKGDIPEGYSVSREKKERFSLILESASTNQTSMYLCASSLGDRAINEQFFGPGTRLTVL.

This chain connects TRBV29-1 to TRBJ2-7; no firm D call. Germline-derived CDR1 and CDR2 are SQVTM and ANQGSEA. The CDR3 runs 13 residues. The V end lost 4 bases, the J end lost 0 bases, and 10 bases lay between the germline ends. CDR3 residues: CSVGAASSYEQYF. For the CDR3, the DNA is TGCAGCGTTGGGGCCGCGAGCTCCTACGAGCAGTACTTC.

The CDR3 region has the DNA TGCAGCGTTGAAGATCCCGGCTTGGGCACTGAAGCTTTCTTT. As protein: CSVEDPGLGTEAFF. The V call is TRBV29-1, the J call TRBJ1-1; D gene unclear. From germline, CDR1 is SQVTM and CDR2 ANQGSEA. The CDR3 totals 14 residues. The ends were cut back, 0 bases at V and 4 bases at J, with 12 bases in the middle.

The chain uses TRBV7-2 and TRBJ2-3; 14 bases are a match to TRBD2. V trimming: 5 bases; J trimming: 4 bases; junction bases outside the gene matches: 8. Germline loops: CDR1 SGHTA, CDR2 FQGNSA. The CDR3 consists of 17 residues. CDR3 loop: CASSRRLAGGGADTQYF. CDR3 in DNA: TGTGCCAGCAGCCGCCGACTAGCGGGGGGGGGCGCAGATACGCAGTATTTT.

The chain employs TRBV9 and TRBJ2-1; 8 bases align to TRBD2. Germline lookup yields CDR1 SGDLS and CDR2 YYNGEE. V was clipped by 5 bases and J by 9 bases; unmatched bases: 10. The length of the CDR3 is 14 residues. The CDR3 coding sequence is TGTGCCAGCAGAAGCGGGAGCCAGGAAGGTGAGCAGTTCTTC. Residues: CASRSGSQEGEQFF.

This clone was found once. The rearrangement links TRBV4-2 to TRBJ2-1; D possibly corresponds to TRBD2 (5 bases). CDR3 length equals 17 residues. V was shortened by 0 bases and J by 0 bases, with 12 bases between the two germline ends. Germline V gene sequence: CDR1 LGHNA, CDR2 YNFKEQ. CDR3 coding DNA: TGTGCCAGCAGCCAAGATCTCCCTGGGAGCTCCTACAATGAGCAGTTCTTC. As protein: CASSQDLPGSSYNEQFF.

The rearrangement links TRBV5-1 to TRBJ2-1; D is tentatively TRBD1 or TRBD2 (6 bases each). Per the germline V gene, CDR1 is SGHRS and CDR2 is YFSETQ. The V gene lost 0 bases and the J gene lost 0 bases, with 10 bases spanning the gap. CDR3 size: 16 residues. As DNA, the CDR3 is TGCGCCAGCAGCTTGGCGGGGGCCAGCTCCTACAATGAGCAGTTCTTC. The encoded protein is CASSLAGASSYNEQFF. The full variable domain, rest sourced from reference TRBV5-1 and TRBJ2-1, is KAGVTQTPRYLIKTRGQQVTLSCSPISGHRSVSWYQQTPGQGLQFLFEYFSETQRNKGNFPGRFSGRQFSNSRSEMNVSTLELGDSALYLCASSLAGASSYNEQFFGPGTRLTVL.

This rearrangement joins TRBV30 to TRBJ1-6, with D unresolved. Trimming took 2 bases from V and 0 from J, leaving 11 bases between them. Germline V gene sequence: CDR1 GTSNPN, CDR2 SVGIG (reference sequence). The CDR3 loop spans 16 amino acids. The CDR3 loop is CAWSTPGNSYNSPLHF. DNA for the CDR3: TGTGCCTGGAGTACTCCGGGAAACTCCTATAATTCACCCCTCCACTTT.

The J gene is TRBJ2-5, the V gene TRBV5-1, with 8 nucleotides matching TRBD1. The CDR3 is made up of 14 amino acids. The V gene's germline CDR1 is SGHRS and CDR2 YFSETQ. The V segment lost 3 bases and the J segment 4 bases; nucleotides outside the gene matches: 5. The CDR3 region is CASSSTGAGETQYF. The DNA of the CDR3 is TGCGCCAGCAGCTCGACAGGGGCGGGAGAGACCCAGTACTTC.

The chain is built from TRBV5-1 and TRBJ2-2, with D possibly being TRBD2 (6 bases). V lost 5 bases and J lost 7, with 12 bases in between. This CDR3 has 13 amino acids. Germline CDR1 SGHRS, CDR2 YFSETQ. The DNA for the CDR3 is TGCGCCAGCAGACGGAGGGAAGACGGGGAGCTGTTTTTT. Its translation: CASRRREDGELFF.

This chain's CDR3 is CASSSDRSYEQYF. Here the CDR3 DNA reads TGTGCCAGCAGTAGTGACCGCAGCTACGAGCAGTACTTC. This chain connects TRBV28 to TRBJ2-7; the D is unclear. Germline-derived CDR1 and CDR2 are MDHEN and SYDVKM. The CDR3 contains 13 residues. V was clipped by 5 bases and J by 3 bases, with 11 bases between them.